The 6 T cell receptor beta chains reported below all come from one sample, sequenced in a study of cytomegalovirus exposure and HLA in healthy donors. Amplification used 60 Vbeta primers and 13 Jbeta primers. Generated by immunoSEQ multiplex PCR, the TCRdb table keeps only in-frame clones and is missing some. The sample lists roughly 120,000 clones, roughly 70% seen once, with roughly 3% in the top ten. Sequenced: PBMCs. These receptors all stem from a woman in her forties in good health and CMV-seropositive.

V usage is TRBV6-4 and J usage is TRBJ1-5; the D is unclear. CDR3 length: 14 amino acids. Looked up from germline, CDR1 is MRHNA and CDR2 is SNTAGT. V was pared by 5 bases and J by 2 bases, with 10 bases between. CDR3 amino acids: CASSLAPGNQPQHF. DNA for the CDR3: TGTGCCAGCAGTCTTGCACCGGGCAATCAGCCCCAGCATTTT.

V and J are TRBV30 and TRBJ1-1; D gene uncertain. V lost 5 bases and J 2 bases, leaving 9 bases between the germline ends. Looked up from germline, CDR1 is GTSNPN and CDR2 is SVGIG (reference sequence). The CDR3 length is 12 residues. CDR3 bases: TGTGCCTGGTCCGGTTCTAACACTGAAGCTTTCTTT. Amino acids: CAWSGSNTEAFF.

The J gene is TRBJ1-2, the V gene TRBV6-1, with D possibly matching TRBD1 (6 bases). Trimming left V 6 bases short and J 0 bases short, with 11 bases between. Germline CDR1 and CDR2: MNHNS and SASEGT. This CDR3 contains 14 residues. In DNA, the CDR3 is TGTGCCAGCAGCGCCGGACAGTCTAACTATGGCTACACCTTC. Its translation is CASSAGQSNYGYTF.

V is TRBV2 and J is TRBJ2-7; 8 bases are a match to TRBD1. Germline V gene data show CDR1 as SNHLY and CDR2 as FYNNEI. The CDR3 extends over 14 amino acids. Germline trimming cut 6 bases from V and 4 bases from J; bases unmatched to any gene: 8. CDR3 protein: CASSPGTGLYEQYF. The CDR3 DNA reads as TGTGCCAGCAGCCCCGGGACAGGACTTTACGAGCAGTACTTC.

The chain carries TRBV7-2 and TRBJ2-5; the match to TRBD1 covers 8 bases. Germline CDR1 reads SGHTA; CDR2 reads FQGNSA. This CDR3 comprises 14 residues. J was trimmed by 5 bases and V by 6 bases; bases with no gene match: 8. CDR3 DNA: TGTGCCAGCAGGGAAGGACAGGGTTGGGAGACCCAGTACTTC. It yields the protein CASREGQGWETQYF.

The V call is TRBV2, the J call TRBJ2-7; 12 nucleotides match TRBD2. V dropped 6 bases and J dropped 4; count of bases not matched to a gene: 10. CDR1 SNHLY and CDR2 FYNNEI come from the germline V gene. This CDR3 has 16 amino acids. CDR3 DNA: TGTGCCAGCAGGGACACTAGCGGGAGGATCAGTTACGAGCAGTACTTC. Translating gives CASRDTSGRISYEQYF.